The 10 T cell receptor beta chains given below trace back to one sample, sequenced in a study of Graves' ophthalmopathy and Graves' hyperthyroidism. Amplification from RNA transcripts yielded the TCR beta CDR3 regions. A first-round RT-PCR used HTBI primers, followed by a second-round multiplex PCR. TCRdb reprocessed the multiplex PCR reads with MiXCR, giving one entry per CDR3 protein. The sample has a few hundred thousand distinct CDR3 sequences; approximately 17% are singletons. Sample: peripheral blood. Receptor source: an adult woman with stable Graves' hyperthyroidism.

Note on this clonotype: A read error may be the cause here, since a much bigger clone is one base away. The rearrangement links TRBV28 to TRBJ1-1; tentative D call: TRBD1 (5 bases). The CDR3 has 13 residues. Deletions cut 8 bases from V and 7 bases from J, with 17 bases between. Germline-derived CDR1 and CDR2 are MDHEN and SYDVKM. The CDR3 DNA follows: TGTGCCAGCTACCGGAGGGGCAGTTATGAAGCTTTCTTT. It codes for CASYRRGSYEAFF.

The sample holds many counts of this clonotype. The chain has TRBV7-9 and TRBJ2-7; a weak D match, TRBD1 (6 bases). Per germline, CDR1 SEHNR and CDR2 FQNEAQ (reference sequence). There are 13 residues in the CDR3. The V end was cut by 6 bases, the J end by 3 bases, with 12 bases between. CDR3 residues: CASSLGAVYEQYF. In nucleotides, the CDR3 is TGTGCCAGCAGTTTGGGGGCGGTCTACGAGCAGTACTTC. The full variable domain, its missing parts supplied by reference TRBV7-9 and TRBJ2-7, is DTGVSQNPRHKITKRGQNVTFRCDPISEHNRLYWYRQTLGQGPEFLTYFQNEAQLEKSRLLSDRFSAERPKGSFSTLEIQRTEQGDSAMYLCASSLGAVYEQYFGPGTRLTVT.

This clonotype was recorded at least ten times. CDR3 residues: CASSLLSSGDYEQYF. DNA of the CDR3: TGTGCCAGCAGTTTACTCTCCAGCGGAGACTACGAGCAGTACTTC. The V call is TRBV6-2 or TRBV6-3, the J call TRBJ2-7; D is perhaps TRBD2 (5 bases). The CDR3 loop spans 15 amino acids. Trimming removed 4 bases at V and 3 bases at J, with 16 bases between. CDR1 and CDR2 from the germline V gene are MNHEY and SVGEGT.

The chain uses TRBV3-1 and TRBJ1-1, with 8 bases lining up with TRBD1. The CDR3 is 16 amino acids. The ends lost 1 base at V and 1 base at J; junction bases unmatched: 5. Germline lookup yields CDR1 LGHDT and CDR2 YNNKEL (reference sequence). Written as DNA, the CDR3 is TGTGCCAGCAGCCAAGGGAGCAGGGGGCCGAACACTGAAGCTTTCTTT. This codes for CASSQGSRGPNTEAFF.

This clonotype appeared many times. This sequence joins TRBV19 and TRBJ2-7; D could derive from TRBD1 or TRBD2 (6 bases each). V was cut by 4 bases and J by 3 bases, with 22 bases left in between. Per the germline V gene, CDR1 is LNHDA and CDR2 is SQIVND (reference sequence). The CDR3 is 17 residues long. CDR3 sequence reads: CASSTSGRGHTDYEQYF. CDR3 nucleotide sequence: TGTGCCAGTAGTACGTCGGGACGGGGGCACACGGACTACGAGCAGTACTTC.

There are many counts of this clonotype. The chain joins TRBV4-1 to TRBJ2-5; D assignment may be TRBD1 or TRBD2 (6 bases each). The CDR3 extends over 15 amino acids. Deletions cut 6 bases from V and 5 bases from J, with 19 bases between. Germline V gene data show CDR1 as MGHRA and CDR2 as YSYEKL. CDR3 coding DNA: TGCGCCAGCAGTTTCATGGGGGGCCCGGCGGAGACCCAGTACTTC. It yields the protein CASSFMGGPAETQYF.

This clonotype was counted many times. The V gene is TRBV6-2 or TRBV6-3, the J gene TRBJ2-7, with a possible D match to TRBD2 (5 bases). The CDR3 spans 13 residues. Trimming took off 2 bases at V and 2 bases at J, with 7 bases between the two ends. Germline CDR1 is MNHEY and CDR2 is SVGEGT. The CDR3 bases are TGTGCCAGCAGTTACCTCGGGGCCTACGAGCAGTACTTC. Its protein is CASSYLGAYEQYF.

This clonotype was detected many times. The chain couples TRBV29-1 to TRBJ2-7, with 9 bases that match TRBD1. The CDR3 contains 13 residues. The junction had 6 bases not matched to a gene; V was cut back by 6 bases and J by 3 bases. From germline, CDR1 is SQVTM and CDR2 ANQGSEA. The CDR3 DNA follows: TGCAGCGTATGGACAGGGGAAGGCTACGAGCAGTACTTC. The encoded protein is CSVWTGEGYEQYF.

This clonotype appeared many times. This sequence joins TRBV7-2 and TRBJ1-2; D gene uncertain. Germline V lookup: CDR1 SGHTA, CDR2 FQGNSA. V was pared by 5 bases and J by 4 bases, with 14 bases between. The CDR3 consists of 14 residues. The CDR3 region is CASSQALAPYGYTF. The CDR3 region has the DNA TGTGCCAGCAGCCAGGCTCTGGCTCCCTATGGCTACACCTTC.

This clonotype was counted many times. This chain links TRBV11-2 with TRBJ2-2, with unresolved D. The germline CDR1 and CDR2 sequences are SGHAT and FQNNGV. The CDR3 length is 16 residues. V was trimmed by 1 base and J by 4 bases, leaving 13 bases between them. In DNA form, the CDR3 reads TGTGCCAGCAGCTTAGTTGGCGGATCCGTCACCGGGGAGCTGTTTTTT. Its translation: CASSLVGGSVTGELFF.